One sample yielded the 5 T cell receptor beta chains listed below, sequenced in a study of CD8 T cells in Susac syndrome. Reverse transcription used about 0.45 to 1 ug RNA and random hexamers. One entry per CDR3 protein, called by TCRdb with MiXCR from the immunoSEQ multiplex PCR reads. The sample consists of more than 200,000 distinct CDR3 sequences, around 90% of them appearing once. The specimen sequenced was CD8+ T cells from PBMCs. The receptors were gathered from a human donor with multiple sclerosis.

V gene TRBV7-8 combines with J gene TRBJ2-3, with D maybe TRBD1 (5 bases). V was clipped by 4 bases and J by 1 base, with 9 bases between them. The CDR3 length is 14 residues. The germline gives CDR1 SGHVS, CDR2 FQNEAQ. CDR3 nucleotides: TGTGCCAGCAGCTCTCAACAGGGCACAGATACGCAGTATTTT. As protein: CASSSQQGTDTQYF.

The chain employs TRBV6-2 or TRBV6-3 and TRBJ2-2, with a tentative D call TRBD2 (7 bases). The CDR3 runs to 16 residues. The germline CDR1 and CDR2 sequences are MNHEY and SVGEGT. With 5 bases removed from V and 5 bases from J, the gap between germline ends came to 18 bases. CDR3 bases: TGTGCCAGCAGTACTCGACAGGTCGGGGGGACCGGGGAGCTGTTTTTT. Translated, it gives CASSTRQVGGTGELFF.

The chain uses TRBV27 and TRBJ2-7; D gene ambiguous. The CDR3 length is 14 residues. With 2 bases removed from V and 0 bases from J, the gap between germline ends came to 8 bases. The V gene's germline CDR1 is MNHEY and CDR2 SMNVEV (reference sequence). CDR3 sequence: CASSLLLSSYEQYF. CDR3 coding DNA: TGTGCCAGCAGTTTACTGTTAAGCTCCTACGAGCAGTACTTC.

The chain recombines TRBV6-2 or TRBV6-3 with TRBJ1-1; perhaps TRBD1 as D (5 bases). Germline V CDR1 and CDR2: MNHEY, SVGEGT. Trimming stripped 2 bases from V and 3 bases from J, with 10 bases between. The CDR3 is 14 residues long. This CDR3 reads CASSYDPGDTEAFF. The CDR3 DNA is TGTGCCAGCAGTTACGACCCGGGGGACACTGAAGCTTTCTTT.

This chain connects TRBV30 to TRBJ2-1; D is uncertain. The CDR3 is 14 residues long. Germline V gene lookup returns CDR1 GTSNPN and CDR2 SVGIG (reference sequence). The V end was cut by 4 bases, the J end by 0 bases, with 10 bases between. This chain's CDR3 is CAWTDLSSYNEQFF. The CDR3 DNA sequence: TGTGCCTGGACTGACTTGAGCTCCTACAATGAGCAGTTCTTC.